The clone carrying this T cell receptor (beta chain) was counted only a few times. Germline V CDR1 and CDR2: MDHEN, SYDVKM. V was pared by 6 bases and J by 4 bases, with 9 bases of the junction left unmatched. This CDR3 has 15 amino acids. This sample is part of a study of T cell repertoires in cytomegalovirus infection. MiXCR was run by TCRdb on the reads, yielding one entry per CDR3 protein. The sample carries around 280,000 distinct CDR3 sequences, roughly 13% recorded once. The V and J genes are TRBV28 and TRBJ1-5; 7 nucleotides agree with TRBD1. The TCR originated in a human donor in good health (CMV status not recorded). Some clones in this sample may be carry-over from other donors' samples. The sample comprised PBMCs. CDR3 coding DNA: TGTGCCAGCAGGCCGACAGGGCCCTTTAATCAGCCCCAGCATTTT. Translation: CASRPTGPFNQPQHF.